These 2 T cell receptor beta chains were all obtained from the same sample, sequenced in a study of cytomegalovirus exposure and HLA in healthy donors. This PCR relied on a set of 60 Vbeta primers and 13 Jbeta primers. Only in-frame clones appear in the TCRdb table, and some are missing; sequencing was by immunoSEQ multiplex PCR. The table includes around 140,000 clones, roughly three quarters detected once. The sample comprised PBMCs. The receptor source for this set is a woman aged 55-69 years in good health and CMV-seronegative.

The rearrangement uses TRBV7-8 and TRBJ2-5, with a possible D match to TRBD1 (8 bases). This CDR3 comprises 17 residues. Germline-derived CDR1 and CDR2 are SGHVS and FQNEAQ. Trimming pared 0 bases from V and 4 bases from J, leaving 18 bases between. This chain's CDR3 is CASSLAAYRGRGETQYF. In DNA, the CDR3 is TGTGCCAGCAGCTTAGCGGCTTACAGGGGGAGGGGAGAGACCCAGTACTTC.

This clone was detected only once. The chain employs TRBV4-1 and TRBJ2-7; 8 positions match TRBD1. Germline CDR1 MGHRA, CDR2 YSYEKL. Germline trimming cut 1 base from V and 4 bases from J; bases unmatched to any gene: 12. This CDR3 contains 17 residues. The CDR3 is CASSQGRTGKALYEQYF. CDR3 DNA sequence: TGCGCCAGCAGCCAAGGCCGGACAGGGAAGGCCTTGTACGAGCAGTACTTC.